This entry features one T cell receptor beta chain sequence. This record comes from a study of blood T cell repertoires in COVID-19. Across the whole study: Samples taken during acute and convalescent COVID-19 were collected in the United States, Italy and Spain.

Germline V gene lookup returns CDR1 SGDLS and CDR2 YYNGEE. This CDR3 comprises 14 residues. V was shortened by 0 bases and J by 2 bases, with 8 bases between the two germline ends. In the authors' methods: Counts of nucleated cells, estimated from reference gene primer amplification, were obtained. Repertoires were generated with immunoSEQ multiplex PCR, while TCRdb's copy carries only in-frame clones and drops some. V, J and clone size reflect that table, while D and trimming were determined from the DNA. The repertoire holds 200,000 or so clones, with 84% as singletons. The V and J genes are TRBV9 and TRBJ2-5, with D uncertain. The TCR sequence derives from a woman in her sixties or seventies with active or convalescent COVID-19. The sequenced material came from peripheral blood. The CDR3 sequence is CASSVAPRQETQYF. The CDR3 coding sequence is TGTGCCAGCAGCGTAGCCCCTAGGCAAGAGACCCAGTACTTC.